The rows below give T cell receptor beta chains drawn from one sample of a study of blood T cells in healthy people across ages. TCRdb processed the 5' RACE reads anew with MiXCR; each CDR3 protein has one entry. The sample carries around 800,000 distinct CDR3 sequences, 62% recorded once. Sequencing was done on a sample of blood. These receptors all stem from a man younger than 45 in good health. Each CDR3 is given with its conserved first and last residue. D genes are given only for firm matches. Size values are once, few and many counts, or a class for expanded clones, and some rows have none.

d_gene	abundance	v_gene	j_gene	len	CDR3nt	CDR3aa
-	-	TRBV4-1	TRBJ1-6	11	TGCGCCAGCAGCCGCCAAGCGACCCTCCACTTT	CASSRQATLHF
-	-	TRBV24-1	TRBJ2-5	15	TGTGCCACCAGTGATTTGGATCGGGGGTCGGATGAGCAGTACTTC	CATSDLDRGSDEQYF
-	-	TRBV7-3	TRBJ1-2	14	TGTGCCAGCAGTCCCGGGGGGGGCGAGTATGGCTACACCTTC	CASSPGGGEYGYTF
-	-	TRBV6-6	TRBJ1-5	14	TGTGCCAGCAGTTACGGGGGGGATGGTCAGCCCCAGCATTTT	CASSYGGDGQPQHF
-	-	TRBV27	TRBJ2-3	15	TGTGCCAGCAGTTTATGGGACGGCCACACAGATACGCAGTATTTT	CASSLWDGHTDTQYF
TRBD1	few	TRBV10-3	TRBJ2-2	15	TGTGCCATCAGCGCCGGGACAGGGGTTCACGGGGAGCTGTTTTTT	CAISAGTGVHGELFF
-	-	TRBV7-2	TRBJ1-6	17	TGTGCCAGCAGCCCCGGGACCTCTAGCTCCTATAATTCACCCCTCCACTTT	CASSPGTSSSYNSPLHF
TRBD1	once	TRBV6-5	TRBJ2-1	15	TGTGCCAGCAGTTACTCGACGGGACAGCTAAATGAGCAGTTCTTC	CASSYSTGQLNEQFF
-	-	TRBV9	TRBJ2-3	17	TGTGCCAGCAGCGTAGCTACGGGGCCTTACTTCACAGATACGCAGTATTTT	CASSVATGPYFTDTQYF
-	-	TRBV27	TRBJ2-7	14	TGTGCCAGCAGTGGCCGGGACCCTGACTACGAGCAGTACTTC	CASSGRDPDYEQYF
-	-	TRBV6-1	TRBJ2-1	12	TGTGCCAGCAGGTTGAGTGGGAATGAGCAGTTCTTC	CASRLSGNEQFF